The 10 T cell receptor beta chains reported below all come from one sample, sequenced in a study of cytomegalovirus exposure and HLA in healthy donors. PCR primers comprised 60 Vbeta and 13 Jbeta primers. Libraries were prepared by immunoSEQ multiplex PCR; TCRdb keeps only in-frame clonotypes and omits some of them. The sample comprises tens of thousands of clones, roughly 80% of which are singletons, and under 2.5% rests with the top ten. The sequenced sample was PBMCs. These receptors were collected from a man aged 18 to 30 in good health and CMV-seronegative.

V is TRBV6-5 and J is TRBJ1-5; 12 bases agree with TRBD1. The CDR3 covers 14 residues. Germline values: CDR1 MNHEY, CDR2 SVGAGI. V shed 6 bases, J shed 5 bases, and the junction held 2 bases outside the gene matches. CDR3 residues: CASSGTGGYQPQHF. CDR3 in DNA: TGTGCCAGCAGCGGGACAGGGGGCTATCAGCCCCAGCATTTT.

This sequence joins TRBV5-1 and TRBJ2-7; 7 positions match TRBD2. Germline V gene lookup returns CDR1 SGHRS and CDR2 YFSETQ. This CDR3 contains 15 residues. V gave up 0 bases and J gave up 9 bases; unmatched junction bases: 12. In DNA form, the CDR3 reads TGCGCCAGCAGCTTGGCGGGAGGACCCCTACGAGGGCAGTACTTC. Translated: CASSLAGGPLRGQYF.

The chain has TRBV27 and TRBJ2-7, with TRBD1 identical over 11 bases. Germline trimming cut 5 bases from V and 3 bases from J; bases unmatched to any gene: 6. The germline CDR1 and CDR2 sequences are MNHEY and SMNVEV (reference sequence). The CDR3 is made up of 15 amino acids. Written as DNA, the CDR3 is TGTGCCAGCAGTCCTCGGACAGGGGGCTTCTACGAGCAGTACTTC. It is translated as CASSPRTGGFYEQYF.

The table lists this clone with a few counts. This chain connects TRBV7-9 to TRBJ2-7; D call uncertain. Trimming left V 5 bases short and J 3 bases short, with 11 bases between. The germline CDR1 and CDR2 sequences are SEHNR and FQNEAQ (reference sequence). There are 13 residues in the CDR3. The CDR3 DNA follows: TGTGCCAGCAGCCGCCTTGGGCTCTACGAGCAGTACTTC. This sequence encodes CASSRLGLYEQYF.

The V call is TRBV5-6, the J call TRBJ1-2; TRBD1 matches 8 bases. With 4 bases clipped from V and 1 base from J, the junction kept 6 bases outside the gene matches. The CDR3 contains 15 residues. The germline gives CDR1 SGHDT, CDR2 YYEEEE. The DNA for the CDR3 is TGTGCCAGCAGCCCAGGGGGCGCCAATAACTATGGCTACACCTTC. Translation gives CASSPGGANNYGYTF.

The chain links TRBV28 to TRBJ1-2; D remains ambiguous. Between the trimmed V and J ends, which lost 6 bases and 2 bases, there was a span of 16 bases. The CDR3 is 15 residues long. Germline V gene sequence: CDR1 MDHEN, CDR2 SYDVKM. The CDR3 DNA reads TGTGCCAGCAGGGTACGGAGTCCTCAAAACTATGGCTACACCTTC. Protein sequence: CASRVRSPQNYGYTF.

This sequence joins TRBV7-2 and TRBJ1-2; no definite D call. Germline lookup yields CDR1 SGHTA and CDR2 FQGNSA. V was trimmed by 9 bases and J by 5 bases, leaving 19 bases between them. The CDR3 totals 14 residues. The CDR3 sequence is CARASGVQAYGYTF. For the CDR3, the DNA is TGTGCCAGGGCCTCCGGGGTGCAGGCTTATGGCTACACCTTC.

This clone was picked up one time. The V call is TRBV5-1, the J call TRBJ2-7; D gene unclear. V was shortened by 2 bases and J by 4 bases, with 4 bases between the two germline ends. Germline CDR1 reads SGHRS; CDR2 reads YFSETQ. This CDR3 has 11 residues. The CDR3 DNA reads as TGCGCCAGCAGCTTCGGGTACGAGCAGTACTTC. Translating it yields CASSFGYEQYF.

The chain couples TRBV6-1 to TRBJ2-1, with 10 bases identical to TRBD2. CDR1 and CDR2 from the germline V gene are MNHNS and SASEGT. The CDR3 is 14 residues long. The V and J ends lost 10 bases and 3 bases, in that order; junction bases with no gene match: 6. The CDR3 reads CATCWTSGYNEQFF. The DNA of the CDR3 is TGTGCCACTTGCTGGACTAGCGGCTACAATGAGCAGTTCTTC.

The chain carries TRBV6-5 and TRBJ1-1; 9 bases fit TRBD1. Trimming removed 6 bases from V and 3 bases from J; junction bases left unmatched: 5. Germline values: CDR1 MNHEY, CDR2 SVGAGI. The CDR3 extends over 14 amino acids. The CDR3 here is CASRRRQGDTEAFF. The CDR3 DNA sequence: TGTGCCAGCAGACGTAGACAGGGGGACACTGAAGCTTTCTTT.